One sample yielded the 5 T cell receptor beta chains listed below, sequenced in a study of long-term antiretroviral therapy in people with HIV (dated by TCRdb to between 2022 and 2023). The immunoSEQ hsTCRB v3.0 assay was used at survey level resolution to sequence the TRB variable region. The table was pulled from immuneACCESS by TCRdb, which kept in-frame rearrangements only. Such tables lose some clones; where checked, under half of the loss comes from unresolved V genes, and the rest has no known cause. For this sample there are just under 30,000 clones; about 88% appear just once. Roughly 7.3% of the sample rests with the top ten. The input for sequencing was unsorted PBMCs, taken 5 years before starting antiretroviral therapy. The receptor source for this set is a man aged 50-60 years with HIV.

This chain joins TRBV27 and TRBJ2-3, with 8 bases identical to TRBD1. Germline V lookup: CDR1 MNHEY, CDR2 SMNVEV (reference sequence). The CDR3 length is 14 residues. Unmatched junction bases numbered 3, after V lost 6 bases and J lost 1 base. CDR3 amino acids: CASRKDRGTDTQYF. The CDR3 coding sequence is TGTGCCAGCAGGAAGGACAGGGGCACAGATACGCAGTATTTT.

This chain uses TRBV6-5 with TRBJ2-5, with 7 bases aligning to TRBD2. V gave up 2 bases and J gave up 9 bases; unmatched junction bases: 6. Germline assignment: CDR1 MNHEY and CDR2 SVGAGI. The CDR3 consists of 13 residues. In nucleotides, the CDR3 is TGTGCCAGCAGTTACGCAATGGGAGGGGCCCAGTACTTC. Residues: CASSYAMGGAQYF.

The CDR3: CARHPGTGDSPLHF. CDR3 nucleotide sequence: TGTGCCAGACACCCCGGGACAGGAGATTCACCCCTCCACTTT. This chain joins TRBV9 and TRBJ1-6; 8 bases are shared with TRBD1. Germline V CDR1 and CDR2: SGDLS, YYNGEE. With 8 bases clipped from V and 8 bases from J, the junction kept 9 bases outside the gene matches. The CDR3 totals 14 residues.

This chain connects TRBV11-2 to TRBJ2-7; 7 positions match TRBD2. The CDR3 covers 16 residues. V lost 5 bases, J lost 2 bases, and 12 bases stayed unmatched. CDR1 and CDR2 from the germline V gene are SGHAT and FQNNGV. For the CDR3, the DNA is TGTGCCAGCAGCCTATCCTTTGGGCGGGGGACCTACGAGCAGTACTTC. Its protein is CASSLSFGRGTYEQYF.

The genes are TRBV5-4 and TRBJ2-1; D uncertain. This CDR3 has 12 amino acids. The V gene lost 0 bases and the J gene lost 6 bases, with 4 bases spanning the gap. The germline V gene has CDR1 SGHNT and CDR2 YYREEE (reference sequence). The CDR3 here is CASSLVSNEQFF. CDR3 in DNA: TGTGCCAGCAGCTTGGTCAGCAATGAGCAGTTCTTC.